The present T cell receptor beta chain was sequenced within a study of regulatory T cells in long-lasting Graves disease. Sample time point: newly diagnosed GD, antithyroid drugs for less than 3 months. RNA isolated from PBMCs was used to make the TCR library. The CDR3 length is 16 residues. CDR1 and CDR2 (germline): SGHRS, YFSETQ. V lost 4 bases and J lost 6; bases outside the gene matches: 7. This clonotype has only a few counts. Relying on iRepertoire HTBI primers and Arm-PCR of CDR3 regions, the team built TCR beta libraries. Each CDR3 protein is one row after TCRdb ran MiXCR on the multiplex PCR reads. The table has 620,000 or so distinct CDR3 sequences, 15% to 20% seen once. A further study also used this sample, focusing on T cells in Graves' hyperthyroidism and ophthalmopathy.

The genes are TRBV5-1 and TRBJ2-1, with 13 positions matching TRBD2. The TCR was taken from a woman aged 30 to 39 with Graves disease. The sample here was peripheral blood mononuclear cells (PBMCs), taken at new diagnosis, from a patient treated with antithyroid drugs. The CDR3 loop is CASSNGLAGVGNEQFF. The CDR3 nucleotides are TGCGCCAGCAGCAATGGACTAGCGGGAGTTGGCAATGAGCAGTTCTTC.